This TCR beta chain was obtained from a study of vaccination and CD4 T cells after COVID-19 (dated by TCRdb to 2021 to 2024). Describing the broader study: Convalescent patients had a positive SARS-CoV-2 result on nasal swab PCR, and of these patients, fewer than ten had mild disease and one had severe disease. Control cultures received a CEFX viral epitope pool as the positive control, an HIV-1 Nef peptide pool as the negative control, or no peptide. A few convalescent patients were sampled both early after vaccination (day 14) and late after vaccination (days 161 to 241). Participants received two doses of either the Pfizer-BioNTech BNT162b2 vaccine (n=8) or the Moderna mRNA-1273 vaccine (n=2). In ten to eleven COVID-19 convalescent patients and several infection-naive healthy vaccine recipients, the spike-specific CD4+ TCR repertoire before mRNA vaccination was compared with the repertoire after mRNA vaccination. Post-COVID blood samples from convalescent patients were collected a median of around 110 days after diagnosis, with a range of 35 to 161 days. Post-vaccine blood samples were obtained a median of about 70 days after the second vaccine dose, with a range of about 12 to 241 days. In the convalescent cohort there were six males and four females, among whom were two Hispanic individuals, seven Caucasians, two Asians and one multiracial person. The cultures were stimulated with overlapping spike peptide pools from SARS-CoV-2 and from the common cold coronaviruses HCoV-NL63, HCoV-OC43 and HCoV-229E. The paper as a whole reports these results and caveats: Of the vaccine-specific clones found in convalescent patients, nearly all (304 of 307) were mono-reactive for SARS-CoV-2 spike instead of being cross-reactive with common cold coronaviruses. The study included relatively few convalescent patients and did not analyze early timepoints after natural infection. The median count of SARS-CoV-2-reactive clonotypes went up from 21 after infection to roughly 38 after vaccination, although the change was not significant. Among the post-vaccine SARS-CoV-2-reactive clones in convalescent patients, a median around 90% showed up only after vaccination, which suggests vaccine-specific priming.

Points on this clonotype: The antigen this receptor binds is unknown. Nothing much larger sits one base from this clone, and base qualities are not available.

This sample's time point label indicates: late sampling 161 to 241 days after vaccination in a few convalescent patients. Reading the label with the study, this specimen's treatment or condition is: roughly 11-day PBMC culture with coronavirus spike peptide pools or control peptides (ViraFEST assay). To expand antigen-specific T cells with peptide pools and then pick out the expanded clonotypes through TCR sequencing, the study relied on the ViraFEST assay. The convalescent patients' positive SARS-CoV-2 PCR tests fell between March and December 2020, which was before the Alpha, Beta and Delta variants emerged in the United States. Each well held two million PBMCs cultured with approximately 10 ug/ml peptide pools in IMDM containing approximately 5% human AB serum and roughly 9.3 IU/ml IL-2. On days 3 and 7, half of the culture medium was replaced with fresh IL-2-containing medium. After 10 days of culture, CD4+ T cells were isolated by negative selection using the EasySep CD4+ T cell isolation kit. Ficoll-Paque Plus gradient centrifugation was used to isolate PBMCs from whole blood, and the isolated PBMCs were then either used fresh or cryopreserved at -140C. Each culture condition was generally run in triplicate wells.

Library creation used PCR. TCR sequencing of DNA from cultured CD4+ T cells used the Oncomine TCR Beta short-read assay at the Johns Hopkins FTIC core. The QIAamp micro DNA kit was used to extract genomic DNA from the cultured CD4+ T cells. Oncomine TCR Beta libraries from cultured CD4+ T cells were pooled using unique dual indexes and sequenced on an Illumina iSeq 100. On the study's bioinformatics: Non-productive sequences were removed, and CDR3s not starting with C, not ending with F or W, or shorter than 7 amino acids were discarded. Antigen-specific clonotypes were identified with the MANAFEST web application by comparing peptide-stimulated wells with reference and other culture wells. An FDR below 0.05, an odds ratio above 5, and a productive frequency above 0.1% in at least two of three replicate wells were required for clones to be considered positive. Clonotypes that were significantly expanded in both SARS-CoV-2 spike wells and at least one common cold coronavirus spike condition were defined as cross-reactive. Similarity between CDR3 sequences was evaluated in R version 3.6.1 using Levenshtein distances (stringdist) and unrooted phylogenetic trees (ape). TCRdb handled the public reads itself, with Q25 trimming in fastp and clone calling in MiXCR, and kept productive beta chains. Each entry merges the rows of one CDR3 protein and shows their most common DNA and genes. TCRdb's processing, not the study's, gives the V and J calls here. A total of some 24,000 distinct CDR3 sequences appear in this sample, 30% of them only once. 3% of the sample rests with the top ten.

The CDR3 sequence holds 15 residues, the cysteine and phenylalanine included. Solely the CDR3 DNA is kept, with 45 bases framed from the first base. Per the germline V gene, MDHEN is the CDR1 and SYDVKM is the CDR2. Trimming accounts for 8 bases at V and 7 bases at J, while the number of junction bases matched to no gene is 12. The sequence derives from a human donor who had recovered from COVID-19. Sequences were derived from CD4+ T cells from blood, cultured in vitro, sampled about 7 months after SARS-CoV-2 vaccination. The chain is encoded by TRBV28 joined to TRBJ2-1; 9 central bases correspond to TRBD1. The DNA reads as follows: TGTGCCAGCCCCCCCTCTGGGACAGGGTGGAATGAGCAGTTCTTC. Protein translation: CASPPSGTGWNEQFF.